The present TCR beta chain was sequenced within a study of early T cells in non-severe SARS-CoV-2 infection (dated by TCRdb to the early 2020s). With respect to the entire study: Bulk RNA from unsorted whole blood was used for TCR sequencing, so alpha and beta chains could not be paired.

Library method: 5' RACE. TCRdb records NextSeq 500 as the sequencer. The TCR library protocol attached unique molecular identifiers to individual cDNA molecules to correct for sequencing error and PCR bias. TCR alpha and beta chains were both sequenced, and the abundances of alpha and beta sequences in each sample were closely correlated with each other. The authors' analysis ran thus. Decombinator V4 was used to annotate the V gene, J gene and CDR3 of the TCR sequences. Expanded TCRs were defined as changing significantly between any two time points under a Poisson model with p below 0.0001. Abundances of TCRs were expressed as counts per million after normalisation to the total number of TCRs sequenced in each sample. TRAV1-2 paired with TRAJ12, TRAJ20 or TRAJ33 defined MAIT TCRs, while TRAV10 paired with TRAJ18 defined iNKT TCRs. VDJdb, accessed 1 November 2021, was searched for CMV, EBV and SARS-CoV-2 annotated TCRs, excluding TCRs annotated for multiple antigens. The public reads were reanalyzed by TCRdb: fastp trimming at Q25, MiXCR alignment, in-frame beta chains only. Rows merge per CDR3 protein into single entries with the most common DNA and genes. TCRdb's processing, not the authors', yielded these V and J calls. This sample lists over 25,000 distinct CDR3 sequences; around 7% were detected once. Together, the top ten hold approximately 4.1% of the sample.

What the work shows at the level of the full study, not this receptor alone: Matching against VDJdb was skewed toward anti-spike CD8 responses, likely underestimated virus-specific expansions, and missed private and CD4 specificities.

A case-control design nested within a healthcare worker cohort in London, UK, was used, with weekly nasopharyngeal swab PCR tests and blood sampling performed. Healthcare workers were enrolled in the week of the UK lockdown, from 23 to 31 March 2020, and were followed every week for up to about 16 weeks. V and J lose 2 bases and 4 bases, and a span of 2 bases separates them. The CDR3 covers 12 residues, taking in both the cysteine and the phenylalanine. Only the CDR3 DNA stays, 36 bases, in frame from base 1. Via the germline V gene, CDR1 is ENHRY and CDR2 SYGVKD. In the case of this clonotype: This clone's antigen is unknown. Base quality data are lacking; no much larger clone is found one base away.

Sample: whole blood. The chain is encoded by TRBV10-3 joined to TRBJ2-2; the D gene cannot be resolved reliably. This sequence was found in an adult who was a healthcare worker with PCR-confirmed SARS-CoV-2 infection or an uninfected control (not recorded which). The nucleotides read TGTGCCATCAGTGAGGTCACCGGGGAGCTGTTTTTT. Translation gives CAISEVTGELFF.